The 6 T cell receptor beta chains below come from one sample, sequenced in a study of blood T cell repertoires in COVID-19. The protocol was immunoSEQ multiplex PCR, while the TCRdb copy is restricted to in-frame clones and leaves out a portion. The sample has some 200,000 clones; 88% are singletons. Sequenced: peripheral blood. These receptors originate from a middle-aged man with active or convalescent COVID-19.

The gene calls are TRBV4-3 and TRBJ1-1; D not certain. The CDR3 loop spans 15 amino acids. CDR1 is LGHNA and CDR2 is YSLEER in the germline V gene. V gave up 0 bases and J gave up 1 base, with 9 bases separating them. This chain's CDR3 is CASSQEAGKNTEAFF. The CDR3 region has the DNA TGCGCCAGCAGCCAAGAGGCGGGTAAGAACACTGAAGCTTTCTTT.

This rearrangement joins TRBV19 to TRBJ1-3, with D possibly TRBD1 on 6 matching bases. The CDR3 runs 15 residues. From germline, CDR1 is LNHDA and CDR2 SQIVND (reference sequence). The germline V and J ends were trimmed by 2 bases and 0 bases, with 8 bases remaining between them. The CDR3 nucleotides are TGTGCCAGTAGTATAACAGGGAGCTCTGGAAACACCATATATTTT. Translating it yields CASSITGSSGNTIYF. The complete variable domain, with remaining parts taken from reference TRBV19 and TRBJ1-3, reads DGGITQSPKYLFRKEGQNVTLSCEQNLNHDAMYWYRQDPGQGLRLIYYSQIVNDFQKGDIAEGYSVSREKKESFPLTVTSAQKNPTAFYLCASSITGSSGNTIYFGEGSWLTVV.

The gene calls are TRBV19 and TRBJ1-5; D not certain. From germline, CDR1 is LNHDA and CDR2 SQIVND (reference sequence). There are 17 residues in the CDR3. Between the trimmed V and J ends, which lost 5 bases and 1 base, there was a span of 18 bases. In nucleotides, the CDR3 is TGTGCCAGTAGTCCCCCCTACCGTGCGGTAAGCAATCAGCCCCAGCATTTT. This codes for CASSPPYRAVSNQPQHF.

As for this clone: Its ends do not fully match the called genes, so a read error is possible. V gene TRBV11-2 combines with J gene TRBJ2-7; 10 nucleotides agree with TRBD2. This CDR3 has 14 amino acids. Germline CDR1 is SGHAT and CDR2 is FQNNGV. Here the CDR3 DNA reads TGTGCCAGCAGATTAGCGGGGGGTTGGGACGAGCAGTACTTC. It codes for CASRLAGGWDEQYF.

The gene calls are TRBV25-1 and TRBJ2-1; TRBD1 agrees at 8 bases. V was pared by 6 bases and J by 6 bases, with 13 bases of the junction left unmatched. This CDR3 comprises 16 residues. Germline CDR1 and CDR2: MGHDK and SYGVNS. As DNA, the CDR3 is TGTGCCAGCAGAGCCCCCGGGACAGGTGGTATCAATGAGCAGTTCTTC. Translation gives CASRAPGTGGINEQFF.

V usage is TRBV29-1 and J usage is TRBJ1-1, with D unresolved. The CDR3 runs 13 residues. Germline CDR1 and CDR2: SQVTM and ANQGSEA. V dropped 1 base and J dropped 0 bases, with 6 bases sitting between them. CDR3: CSVEGHLNTEAFF. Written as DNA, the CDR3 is TGCAGCGTTGAAGGGCATCTGAACACTGAAGCTTTCTTT.